Ten or more counts support the clone carrying this T cell receptor beta chain. Together with a sample-barcoded 5' primer, a J-beta primer mix was included in a second PCR lasting about 7 to 11 cycles. One entry per CDR3 protein, called by TCRdb with MiXCR from the 5' RACE reads. The table has 850,000 or so distinct CDR3 sequences, around 26% seen once. Losses at the gene ends were 5 bases for V and 4 bases for J; bases not matched to a gene: 7. This CDR3 has 14 residues. CDR1 and CDR2 (germline): SGHTA, FQGNSA. The data belong to a study of blood T cells in healthy people across ages. The chain links TRBV7-2 to TRBJ1-1; 7 nucleotides agree with TRBD1. The sequence came from a woman older than 75 in good health. Sequencing used blood. CDR3 DNA: TGTGCCAGCAGCACGCAGGGGGGGCCCACTGAAGCTTTCTTT. It yields the protein CASSTQGGPTEAFF.